This TCR beta chain was captured in a study of blood T cell repertoires in COVID-19. About the research overall: The United States, Italy and Spain were the sources of the acute and convalescent COVID-19 samples. T cells, B-cell-depleted T cells, or PBMCs supplied cDNA or gDNA.

Authors' analysis steps: How many nucleated cells were present was estimated from reference gene primer amplification. The data were produced by immunoSEQ multiplex PCR, yet TCRdb's version contains in-frame clones alone and is incomplete. D and trimming were read from the DNA, whereas the V and J calls and clone size are those reported in that table. The sample holds approximately 100,000 clones, 85% seen once. The sequenced sample consisted of peripheral blood. This TCR came from a man at least 80 years old with acute or convalescent COVID-19.

In nucleotides, the CDR3 is TGTGCCAGCAGTCGGGACAAGGACTCCTACGAGCAGTACTTC. The encoded protein is CASSRDKDSYEQYF. The chain joins TRBV6-5 to TRBJ2-7; TRBD1 is a possible D gene (6 bases). CDR1 is MNHEY, CDR2 SVGAGI, per germline. V lost 5 bases, J lost 0 bases, and 11 bases lay in between. This CDR3 has 14 amino acids.